The source of this TCR beta chain is a study of blood T cell repertoires in COVID-19. V was pared by 1 base and J by 3 bases, with 7 bases between. CDR3 length equals 13 residues. Germline lookup yields CDR1 SGHNT and CDR2 YENEEA. Clones were sequenced by immunoSEQ multiplex PCR, and TCRdb holds only the in-frame ones, with some missing. The table lists some 150,000 clones, around 79% of them singletons. This TCR came from a man aged 50-60 years with active or convalescent COVID-19. The rearrangement links TRBV11-3 to TRBJ2-7; D is possibly TRBD2 (6 bases). The sample taken for sequencing was peripheral blood. CDR3 bases: TGTGCCAGCAGCTTAGGGGGGGACTACGAGCAGTACTTC. This encodes CASSLGGDYEQYF.